The 17 T cell receptor beta chains listed next were all sequenced from one sample in a study of blood T cell repertoires in COVID-19 (dated by TCRdb to 2020 to 2021). Receptor amplification or capture employed the immunoSEQ multiplex PCR assay. What TCRdb holds here is the immuneACCESS table cut down to in-frame rearrangements. Part of the clones is not present; checked against another copy, under half of the missing clones reflect an unresolved V gene, and the others are unexplained. The sample table records about 350,000 clones; 65% to 90% of these occur just once. The leading ten clones occupy about 7.1% of the sample. Source material: peripheral blood. Receptors originate from a woman aged 55-69 years with COVID-19, enrolled during active disease.

The chain links TRBV5-4 to TRBJ2-7; possibly TRBD2 for D (7 bases). The germline V gene has CDR1 SGHNT and CDR2 YYREEE (reference sequence). Trimming took 4 bases from V and 3 from J, leaving 17 bases between them. The CDR3 length is 15 residues. CDR3 nucleotides: TGTGCCAGCAGCCATAAGGGGGGGGGCGACTACGAGCAGTACTTC. It encodes CASSHKGGGDYEQYF.

V and J are TRBV9 and TRBJ1-2, with D maybe TRBD1 (5 bases). V dropped 0 bases and J dropped 7 bases, with 10 bases sitting between them. The length of the CDR3 is 13 residues. Germline CDR1 and CDR2: SGDLS and YYNGEE. The CDR3 nucleotides are TGTGCCAGCAGCGTAGGGTGGGGCGGTGGCTACACCTTC. Its translation is CASSVGWGGGYTF.

V gene TRBV2 combines with J gene TRBJ1-4; D unresolved. The CDR3 covers 11 residues. Trimming pared 7 bases from V and 8 bases from J, leaving 8 bases between. Per germline, CDR1 SNHLY and CDR2 FYNNEI. The CDR3 loop is CASTSGEKLFF. The DNA of the CDR3 is TGTGCCAGCACTTCGGGGGAAAAACTGTTTTTT.

The V gene is TRBV19, the J gene TRBJ1-5; 11 bases agree with TRBD1. The junction had 7 bases not matched to a gene; V was cut back by 5 bases and J by 7 bases. The CDR3 sequence is 15 residues long. CDR1 and CDR2 (germline): LNHDA, SQIVND (reference sequence). The CDR3 DNA reads TGTGCCAGTAGTGGACAGGGGGCGCCCGGACAGCCCCAGCATTTT. Residues: CASSGQGAPGQPQHF.

The chain has TRBV7-2 and TRBJ2-7, with 7 positions matching TRBD1. The CDR3 contains 15 residues. The junction had 6 bases not matched to a gene; V was cut back by 4 bases and J by 0 bases. Germline-derived CDR1 and CDR2 are SGHTA and FQGNSA. CDR3 loop: CASSSGQVSSYEQYF. The CDR3 DNA reads as TGTGCCAGCAGCTCCGGACAGGTGTCCTCCTACGAGCAGTACTTC.

The rearrangement joins TRBV11-2 to TRBJ2-2; a possible D gene is TRBD2 (5 bases). The germline V gene has CDR1 SGHAT and CDR2 FQNNGV. The V gene lost 1 base and the J gene lost 1 base, with 7 bases spanning the gap. The CDR3 length is 15 residues. The CDR3 DNA reads as TGTGCCAGCAGCTTAGGAGGGTGGAACACCGGGGAGCTGTTTTTT. The encoded protein is CASSLGGWNTGELFF.

J is TRBJ1-2 and V is TRBV29-1, with D unclear. Trimming took off 0 bases at V and 3 bases at J, with 11 bases between the two ends. CDR1 and CDR2 (germline): SQVTM, ANQGSEA. The CDR3 length is 14 residues. DNA for the CDR3: TGCAGCGTTGAAGATCGGGAGTTCTACTATGGCTACACCTTC. This encodes CSVEDREFYYGYTF. Supplemented by reference TRBV29-1 and TRBJ1-2, the full variable domain reads SAVISQKPSRDICQRGTSLTIQCQVDSQVTMMFWYRQQPGQSLTLIATANQGSEATYESGFVIDKFPISRPNLTFSTLTVSNMSPEDSSIYLCSVEDREFYYGYTFGSGTRLTVV.

Turning to this clone: This sample includes further DNA sequences coding for the same CDR3. The chain employs TRBV5-1 and TRBJ2-7; TRBD1 agrees at 12 bases. The ends lost 3 bases at V and 4 bases at J; junction bases unmatched: 5. The CDR3 contains 15 residues. Germline assignment: CDR1 SGHRS and CDR2 YFSETQ. In DNA, the CDR3 is TGCGCCAGCAGCTCACCGGGACAGGGGGCATACGAGCAGTACTTC. This gives the protein CASSSPGQGAYEQYF.

V usage is TRBV6-6 and J usage is TRBJ2-1, with 11 bases aligning to TRBD2. Trimming removed 0 bases from V and 8 bases from J; junction bases left unmatched: 3. The CDR3 length is 15 residues. CDR1 and CDR2 from the germline V gene are MNHNY and SVGAGI (reference sequence). The CDR3 DNA is TGTGCCAGCAGTTACTCCCTAGCGGGGGGTTATGAGCAGTTCTTC. Its translation is CASSYSLAGGYEQFF.

In this sample, this clone turned up once. The CDR3 region is CASRSPGQGGTEAFF. DNA for the CDR3: TGTGCCAGCAGATCACCGGGACAGGGTGGAACTGAAGCTTTCTTT. The V call is TRBV2, the J call TRBJ1-1; 9 bases match TRBD1. Germline V gene sequence: CDR1 SNHLY, CDR2 FYNNEI. The CDR3 loop spans 15 amino acids. V trimming: 6 bases; J trimming: 5 bases; junction bases outside the gene matches: 10.

This CDR3 reads CASSPGTGGLDEQFF. CDR3 sequence (DNA): TGTGCCAGCAGCCCCGGGACAGGGGGTCTGGATGAGCAGTTCTTC. This chain uses TRBV7-2 with TRBJ2-1, with TRBD1 matching 11 bases. CDR1 and CDR2 (germline): SGHTA, FQGNSA. CDR3 size: 15 residues. V dropped 5 bases and J dropped 8; count of bases not matched to a gene: 8.

This clone was seen only once. The genes are TRBV19 and TRBJ2-3; 10 bases agree with TRBD2. The V gene end was trimmed by 4 bases and the J gene end by 10 bases; junction bases not matched to a gene: 2. The CDR3 consists of 12 residues. CDR1 and CDR2 from the germline V gene are LNHDA and SQIVND (reference sequence). The chain's CDR3 is CASSTGLAAQYF. The CDR3, as DNA: TGTGCCAGTAGTACTGGACTAGCGGCGCAGTATTTT.

This chain connects TRBV11-2 to TRBJ1-3; no clear D gene. The V and J ends lost 7 bases and 0 bases respectively, with 10 bases between them. Germline V gene sequence: CDR1 SGHAT, CDR2 FQNNGV. The CDR3 is 14 residues long. DNA for the CDR3: TGTGCCAGCACCCTCTCTTACTCTGGAAACACCATATATTTT. Protein product: CASTLSYSGNTIYF.

The rearrangement joins TRBV2 to TRBJ1-1; 8 nucleotides match TRBD1. This CDR3 spans 15 amino acids. The V and J ends lost 1 base and 4 bases, in that order; junction bases with no gene match: 5. The germline CDR1 and CDR2 sequences are SNHLY and FYNNEI. CDR3 sequence: CASSEDRGGSTEAFF. The CDR3 DNA reads as TGTGCCAGCAGTGAAGACAGGGGGGGTAGCACTGAAGCTTTCTTT. The full variable domain, its missing parts supplied by reference TRBV2 and TRBJ1-1, is EPEVTQTPSHQVTQMGQEVILRCVPISNHLYFYWYRQILGQKVEFLVSFYNNEISEKSEIFDDQFSVERPDGSNFTLKIRSTKLEDSAMYFCASSEDRGGSTEAFFGQGTRLTVV.

V gene TRBV25-1 combines with J gene TRBJ1-2; the match to TRBD1 covers 8 bases. Germline CDR1 reads MGHDK; CDR2 reads SYGVNS. This CDR3 contains 12 residues. V lost 6 bases to trimming and J lost 7 bases; unmatched junction nucleotides: 4. CDR3 residues: CASRDRDPGYTF. The CDR3 DNA reads TGTGCCAGCAGGGACAGGGACCCTGGCTACACCTTC.

The chain employs TRBV12-3 or TRBV12-4 and TRBJ1-1; 7 nucleotides align to TRBD1. Trimming took 7 bases from V and 4 from J; bases not matched to a gene: 3. This CDR3 is built from 12 residues. CDR3 sequence reads: CASNRQGTEAFF. The CDR3 region has the DNA TGTGCCAGCAACCGACAGGGCACTGAAGCTTTCTTT.

This chain joins TRBV24-1 and TRBJ2-7, with TRBD1 matching over 8 bases. V lost 6 bases, J lost 6 bases, and 9 bases stayed unmatched. Germline CDR1 is KGHDR and CDR2 is SFDVKD. The CDR3 covers 14 residues. The CDR3: CATSLTGGRSEQYF. The CDR3 DNA is TGTGCCACCAGTCTTACAGGGGGAAGAAGCGAGCAGTACTTC.